The entry below describes one T cell receptor (beta chain). This entry comes from a study of blood T cell repertoires in COVID-19. The wider study: T cells, B-cell-depleted T cells, or PBMCs provided the cDNA or gDNA that served as material.

TCRdb's table, derived via immunoSEQ multiplex PCR, lists solely in-frame clones and lacks some. The sample lists about 310,000 clones, roughly 89% occurring once. Participants, about 18 to 90 years old, spanned around 26 US areas. Each participant's cohort was designated according to participant-reported clinical history. In Cohort 3, a recovered donor had either two negative PCRs, clearance, or symptom resolution. The V and J ends lost 4 bases and 3 bases respectively, with 21 bases between them. This CDR3 region has 17 residues. Germline-derived CDR1 and CDR2 are MGHRA and YSYEKL. The chain combines TRBV4-1 with TRBJ1-2; D perhaps matches TRBD1 (5 bases). The sample taken for sequencing was PBMCs or T cells enriched from blood (not recorded which). The receptor's source is a woman under 30 who had recovered from COVID-19. The CDR3 spells CASSRREWGGEDYGYTF. CDR3 sequence (DNA): TGCGCCAGCAGCCGGCGCGAATGGGGGGGGGAGGACTATGGCTACACCTTC.